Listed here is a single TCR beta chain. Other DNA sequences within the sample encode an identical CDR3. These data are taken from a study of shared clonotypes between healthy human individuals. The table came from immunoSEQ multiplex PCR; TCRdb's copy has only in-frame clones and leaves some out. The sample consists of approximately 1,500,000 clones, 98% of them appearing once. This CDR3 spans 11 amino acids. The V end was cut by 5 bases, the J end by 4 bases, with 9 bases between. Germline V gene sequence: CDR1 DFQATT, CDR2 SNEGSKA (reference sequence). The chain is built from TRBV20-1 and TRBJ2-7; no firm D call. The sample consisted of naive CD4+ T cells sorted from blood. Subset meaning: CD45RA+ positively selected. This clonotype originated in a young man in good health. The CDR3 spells CSAAPLYEQYF. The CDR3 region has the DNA TGCAGTGCTGCACCCTTATACGAGCAGTACTTC.